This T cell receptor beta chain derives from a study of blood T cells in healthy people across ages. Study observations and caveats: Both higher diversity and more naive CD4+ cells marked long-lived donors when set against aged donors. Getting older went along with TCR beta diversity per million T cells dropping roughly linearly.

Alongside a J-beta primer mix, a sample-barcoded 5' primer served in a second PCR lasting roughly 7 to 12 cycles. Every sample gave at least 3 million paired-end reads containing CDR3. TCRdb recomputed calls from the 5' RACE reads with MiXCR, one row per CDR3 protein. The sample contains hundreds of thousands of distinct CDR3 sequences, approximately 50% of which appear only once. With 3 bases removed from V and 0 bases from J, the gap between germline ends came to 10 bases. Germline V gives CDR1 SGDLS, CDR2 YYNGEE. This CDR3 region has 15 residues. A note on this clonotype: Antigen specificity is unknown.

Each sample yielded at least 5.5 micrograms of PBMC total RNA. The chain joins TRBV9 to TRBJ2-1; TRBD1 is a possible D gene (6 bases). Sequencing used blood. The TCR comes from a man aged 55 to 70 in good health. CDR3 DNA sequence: TGTGCCAGCAGCGGAGAAGGGGGCTCCTACAATGAGCAGTTCTTC. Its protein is CASSGEGGSYNEQFF.